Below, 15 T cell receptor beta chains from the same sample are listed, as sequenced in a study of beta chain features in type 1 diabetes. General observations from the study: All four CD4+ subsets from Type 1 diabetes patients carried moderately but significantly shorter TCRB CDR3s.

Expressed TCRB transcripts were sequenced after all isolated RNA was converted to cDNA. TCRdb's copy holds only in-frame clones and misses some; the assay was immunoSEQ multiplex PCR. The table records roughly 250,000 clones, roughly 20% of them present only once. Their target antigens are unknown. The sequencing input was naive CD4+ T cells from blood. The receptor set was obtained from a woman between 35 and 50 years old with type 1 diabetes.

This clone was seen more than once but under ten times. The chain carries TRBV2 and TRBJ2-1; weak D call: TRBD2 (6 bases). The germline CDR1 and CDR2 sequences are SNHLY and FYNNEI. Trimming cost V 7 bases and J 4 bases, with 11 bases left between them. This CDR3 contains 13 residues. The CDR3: CASNGLPYNEQFF. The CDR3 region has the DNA TGTGCCAGCAACGGACTACCGTACAATGAGCAGTTCTTC.

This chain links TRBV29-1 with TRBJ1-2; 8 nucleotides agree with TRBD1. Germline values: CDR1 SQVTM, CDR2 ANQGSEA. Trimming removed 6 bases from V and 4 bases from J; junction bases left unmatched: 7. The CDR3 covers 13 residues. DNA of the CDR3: TGCAGCGTACAACAGGGGGAACGCTATGGCTACACCTTC. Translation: CSVQQGERYGYTF.

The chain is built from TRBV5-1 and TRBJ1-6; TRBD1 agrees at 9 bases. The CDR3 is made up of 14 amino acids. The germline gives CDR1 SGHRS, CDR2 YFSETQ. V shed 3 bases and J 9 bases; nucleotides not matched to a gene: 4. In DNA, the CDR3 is TGCGCCAGCAGCTGGGACAGGGCATCTTCACCCCTCCACTTT. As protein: CASSWDRASSPLHF.

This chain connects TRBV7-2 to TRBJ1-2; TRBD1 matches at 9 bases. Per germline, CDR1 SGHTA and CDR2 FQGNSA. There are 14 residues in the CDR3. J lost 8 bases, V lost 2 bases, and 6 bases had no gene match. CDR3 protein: CASSLSRQGEGYTF. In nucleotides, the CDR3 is TGTGCCAGCAGCTTAAGCCGACAGGGGGAGGGCTACACCTTC.

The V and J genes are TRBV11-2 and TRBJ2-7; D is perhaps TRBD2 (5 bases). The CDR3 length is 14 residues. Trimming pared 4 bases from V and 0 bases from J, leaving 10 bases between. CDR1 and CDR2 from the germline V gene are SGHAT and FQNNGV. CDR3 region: CASSWVANSYEQYF. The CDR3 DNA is TGTGCCAGCAGCTGGGTAGCGAACTCCTACGAGCAGTACTTC.

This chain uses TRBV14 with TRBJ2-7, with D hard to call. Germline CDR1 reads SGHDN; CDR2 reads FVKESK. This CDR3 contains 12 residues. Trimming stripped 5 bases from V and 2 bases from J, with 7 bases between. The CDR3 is CASSEQPYEQYF. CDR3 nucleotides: TGTGCCAGCAGCGAACAGCCCTACGAGCAGTACTTC.

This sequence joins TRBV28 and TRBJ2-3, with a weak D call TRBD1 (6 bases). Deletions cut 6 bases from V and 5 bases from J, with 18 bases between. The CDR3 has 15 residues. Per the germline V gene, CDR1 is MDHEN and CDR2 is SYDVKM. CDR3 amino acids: CASSRTVHRLDTQYF. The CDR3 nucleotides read TGTGCCAGCAGCAGGACAGTCCACAGGTTAGATACGCAGTATTTT.

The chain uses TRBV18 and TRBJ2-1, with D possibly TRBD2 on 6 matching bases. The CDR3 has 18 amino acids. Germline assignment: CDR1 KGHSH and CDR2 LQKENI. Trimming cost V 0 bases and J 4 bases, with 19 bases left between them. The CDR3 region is CASSPPAGVGSLYNEQFF. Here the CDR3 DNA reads TGTGCCAGCTCACCACCGGCCGGGGTCGGGAGCCTATACAATGAGCAGTTCTTC.

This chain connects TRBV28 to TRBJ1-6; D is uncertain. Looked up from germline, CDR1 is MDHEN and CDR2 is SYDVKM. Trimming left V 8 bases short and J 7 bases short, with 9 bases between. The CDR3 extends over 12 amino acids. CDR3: CASLSRNSPLHF. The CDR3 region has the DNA TGTGCCAGCCTCTCGCGAAATTCACCCCTCCACTTT.

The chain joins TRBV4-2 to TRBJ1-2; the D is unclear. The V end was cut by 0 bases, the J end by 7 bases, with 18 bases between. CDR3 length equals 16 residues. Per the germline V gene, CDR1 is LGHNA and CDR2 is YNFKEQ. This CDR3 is CASSQDSGSPSGGYTF. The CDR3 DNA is TGTGCCAGCAGCCAAGACTCGGGATCTCCTTCAGGTGGCTACACCTTC.

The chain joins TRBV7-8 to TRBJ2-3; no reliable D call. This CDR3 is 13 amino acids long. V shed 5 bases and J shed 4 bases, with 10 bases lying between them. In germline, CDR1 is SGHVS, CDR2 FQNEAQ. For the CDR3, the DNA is TGTGCCAGCAGCCGCCCGGTCCCAGATACGCAGTATTTT. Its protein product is CASSRPVPDTQYF.

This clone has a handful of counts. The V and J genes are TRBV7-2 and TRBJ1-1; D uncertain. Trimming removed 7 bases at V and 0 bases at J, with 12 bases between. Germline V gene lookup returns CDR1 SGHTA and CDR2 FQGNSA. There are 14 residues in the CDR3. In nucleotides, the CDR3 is TGTGCCAGCAAAGGCAGCGGGATGAACACTGAAGCTTTCTTT. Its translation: CASKGSGMNTEAFF.

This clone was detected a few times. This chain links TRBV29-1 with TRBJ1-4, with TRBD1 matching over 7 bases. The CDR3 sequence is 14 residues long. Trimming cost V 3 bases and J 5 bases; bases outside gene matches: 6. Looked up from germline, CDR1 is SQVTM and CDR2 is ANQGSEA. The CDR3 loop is CSVEGTVSNEKLFF. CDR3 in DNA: TGCAGCGTTGAGGGGACAGTCTCCAATGAAAAACTGTTTTTT. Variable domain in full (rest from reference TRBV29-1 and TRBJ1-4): SAVISQKPSRDICQRGTSLTIQCQVDSQVTMMFWYRQQPGQSLTLIATANQGSEATYESGFVIDKFPISRPNLTFSTLTVSNMSPEDSSIYLCSVEGTVSNEKLFFGSGTQLSVL.

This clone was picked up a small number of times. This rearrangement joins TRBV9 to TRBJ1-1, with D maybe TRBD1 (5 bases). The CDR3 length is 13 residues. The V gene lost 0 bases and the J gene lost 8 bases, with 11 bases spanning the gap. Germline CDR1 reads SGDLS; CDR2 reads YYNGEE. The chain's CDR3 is CASSVDGRAEAFF. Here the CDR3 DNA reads TGTGCCAGCAGCGTAGACGGCAGGGCGGAAGCTTTCTTT. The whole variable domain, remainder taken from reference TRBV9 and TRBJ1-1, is DSGVTQTPKHLITATGQRVTLRCSPRSGDLSVYWYQQSLDQGLQFLIQYYNGEERAKGNILERFSAQQFPDLHSELNLSSLELGDSALYFCASSVDGRAEAFFGQGTRLTVV.

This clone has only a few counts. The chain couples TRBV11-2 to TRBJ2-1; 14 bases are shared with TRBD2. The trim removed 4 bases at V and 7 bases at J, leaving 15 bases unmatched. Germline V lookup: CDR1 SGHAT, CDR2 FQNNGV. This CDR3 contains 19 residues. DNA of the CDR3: TGTGCCAGCAGCTCTTGGGGGACTAGCGGGAGCGGTAGTGTGAATGAGCAGTTCTTC. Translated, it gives CASSSWGTSGSGSVNEQFF.